The following is a T cell receptor beta chain sequence with its context. Its matching antigen is unknown. In the PCR, 60 Vbeta and 13 Jbeta primers were used. Method: immunoSEQ multiplex PCR; TCRdb's copy keeps in-frame clones and lacks some. The sample features about 35,000 clones, with around 3.4% in its top ten. This record belongs to a study of cytomegalovirus exposure and HLA in healthy donors. Study background: An earlier analysis identified 95 million to 120 million unique TCR beta sequences in 150 million to 200 million T cells.

V lost 4 bases and J lost 4; bases outside the gene matches: 3. CDR3 length equals 14 residues. Germline V gene sequence: CDR1 SGHNT, CDR2 YENEEA. Findings and caveats of the study: A later analysis by the authors found several of the most significant clusters apparently linked to common viral pathogens. CMV antigen specificity was confirmed in vitro for a few CMV-associated chains.

V usage is TRBV11-3 and J usage is TRBJ2-3, with TRBD1 identical over 9 bases. Sample: PBMCs. The TCR was taken from a man in his forties in good health and CMV-seronegative. CDR3 region: CASSSTGGADTQYF. CDR3 DNA sequence: TGTGCCAGCAGCTCGACAGGGGGAGCAGATACGCAGTATTTT. Looking up the rest from reference TRBV11-3 and TRBJ2-3 gives the full variable domain: EAGVVQSPRYKIIEKKQPVAFWCNPISGHNTLYWYLQNLGQGPELLIRYENEEAVDDSQLPKDRFSAERLKGVDSTLKIQPAELGDSAVYLCASSSTGGADTQYFGPGTRLTVL.